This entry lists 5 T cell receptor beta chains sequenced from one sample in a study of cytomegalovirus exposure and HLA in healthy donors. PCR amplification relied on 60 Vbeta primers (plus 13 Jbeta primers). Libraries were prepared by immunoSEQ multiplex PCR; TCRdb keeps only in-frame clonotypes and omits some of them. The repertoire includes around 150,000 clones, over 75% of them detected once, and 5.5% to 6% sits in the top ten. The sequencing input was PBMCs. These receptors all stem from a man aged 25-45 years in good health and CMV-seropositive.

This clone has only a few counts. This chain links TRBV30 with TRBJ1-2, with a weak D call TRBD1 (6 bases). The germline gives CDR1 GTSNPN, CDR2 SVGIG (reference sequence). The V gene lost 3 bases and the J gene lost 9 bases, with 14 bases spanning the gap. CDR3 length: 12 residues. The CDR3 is CAWRRGGHRYTF. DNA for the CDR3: TGTGCCTGGAGACGGGGGGGACACCGCTACACCTTC.

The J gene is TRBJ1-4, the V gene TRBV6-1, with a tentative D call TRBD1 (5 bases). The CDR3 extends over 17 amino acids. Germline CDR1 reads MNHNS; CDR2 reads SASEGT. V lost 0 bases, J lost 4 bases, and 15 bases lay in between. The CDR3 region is CASSEAVGGALNEKLFF. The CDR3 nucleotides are TGTGCCAGCAGTGAAGCAGTTGGAGGGGCACTTAATGAAAAACTGTTTTTT.

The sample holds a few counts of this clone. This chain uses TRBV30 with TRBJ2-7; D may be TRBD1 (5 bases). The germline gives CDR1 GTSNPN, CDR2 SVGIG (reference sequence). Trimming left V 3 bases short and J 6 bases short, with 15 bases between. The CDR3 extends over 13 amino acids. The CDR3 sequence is CAWSFTQGSEQYF. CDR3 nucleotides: TGTGCCTGGAGCTTTACCCAGGGAAGCGAGCAGTACTTC.

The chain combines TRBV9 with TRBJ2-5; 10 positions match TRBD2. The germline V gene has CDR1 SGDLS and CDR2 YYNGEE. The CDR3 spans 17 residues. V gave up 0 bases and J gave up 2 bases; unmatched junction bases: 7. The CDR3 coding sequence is TGTGCCAGCAGCGTAGGAGTTAGCGGGGGGCCACAAGAGACCCAGTACTTC. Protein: CASSVGVSGGPQETQYF.

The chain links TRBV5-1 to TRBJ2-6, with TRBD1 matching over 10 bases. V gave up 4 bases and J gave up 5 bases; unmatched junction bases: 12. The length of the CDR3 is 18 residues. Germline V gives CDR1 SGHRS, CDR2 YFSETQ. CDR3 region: CASSVAGQGVSRANVLTF. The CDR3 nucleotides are TGCGCCAGCAGCGTAGCTGGACAGGGGGTTTCGCGGGCCAACGTCCTGACTTTC.